This note documents a single T cell receptor beta chain sequence. This sample is drawn from a study of control samples from healthy donors and cancer patients. Data came from immunoSEQ multiplex PCR; TCRdb stores just in-frame clones and leaves some out. The top ten clones hold around 14% of a sample with about 130,000 clones, around 94% of them seen once. CDR3 length equals 15 residues. The germline CDR1 and CDR2 sequences are LNHDA and SQIVND (reference sequence). V dropped 6 bases and J dropped 3 bases, with 18 bases sitting between them. What was sequenced was PBMCs. The source of this sequence is a man aged 60 to 69 with colorectal cancer. The gene calls are TRBV19 and TRBJ2-7; possible D gene TRBD2, 6 bases. The CDR3 DNA sequence: TGTGCCAGTAGATTTAGGGACCGGGAGATCTACGAGCAGTACTTC. Translation gives CASRFRDREIYEQYF. The full variable domain, with the rest looked up from reference TRBV19 and TRBJ2-7, is DGGITQSPKYLFRKEGQNVTLSCEQNLNHDAMYWYRQDPGQGLRLIYYSQIVNDFQKGDIAEGYSVSREKKESFPLTVTSAQKNPTAFYLCASRFRDREIYEQYFGPGTRLTVT.